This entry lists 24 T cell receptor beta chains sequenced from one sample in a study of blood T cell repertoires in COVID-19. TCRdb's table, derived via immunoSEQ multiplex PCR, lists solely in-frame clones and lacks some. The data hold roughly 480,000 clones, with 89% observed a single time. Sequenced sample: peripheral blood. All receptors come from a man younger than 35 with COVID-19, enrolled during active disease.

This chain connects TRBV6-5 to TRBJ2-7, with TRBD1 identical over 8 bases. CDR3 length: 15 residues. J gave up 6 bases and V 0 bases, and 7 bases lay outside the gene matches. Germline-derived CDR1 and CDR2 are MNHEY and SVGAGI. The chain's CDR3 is CASSYSRQGMLEQYF. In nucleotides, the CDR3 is TGTGCCAGCAGTTACTCCCGACAGGGGATGCTCGAGCAGTACTTC.

This chain's CDR3 is CASRRSGTMELYGYTF. CDR3 nucleotides: TGTGCCAGCAGGCGCTCCGGGACAATGGAACTCTATGGCTACACCTTC. The genes are TRBV28 and TRBJ1-2, with a weak D call TRBD1 (6 bases). Trimming removed 6 bases at V and 4 bases at J, with 21 bases between. Germline V CDR1 and CDR2: MDHEN, SYDVKM. The CDR3 spans 16 residues.

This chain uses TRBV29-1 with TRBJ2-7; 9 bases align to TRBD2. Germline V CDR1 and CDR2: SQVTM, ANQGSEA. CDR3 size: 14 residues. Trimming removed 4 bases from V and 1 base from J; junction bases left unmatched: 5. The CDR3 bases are TGCAGCGTTGTGGATAGCGGGAGTTCCTACGAGCAGTACTTC. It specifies CSVVDSGSSYEQYF.

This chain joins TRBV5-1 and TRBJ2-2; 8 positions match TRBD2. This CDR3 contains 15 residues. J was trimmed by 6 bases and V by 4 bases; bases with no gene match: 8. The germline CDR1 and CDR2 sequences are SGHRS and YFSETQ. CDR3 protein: CASSNPGLEAGELFF. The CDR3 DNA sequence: TGCGCCAGCAGCAATCCGGGACTAGAGGCCGGGGAGCTGTTTTTT.

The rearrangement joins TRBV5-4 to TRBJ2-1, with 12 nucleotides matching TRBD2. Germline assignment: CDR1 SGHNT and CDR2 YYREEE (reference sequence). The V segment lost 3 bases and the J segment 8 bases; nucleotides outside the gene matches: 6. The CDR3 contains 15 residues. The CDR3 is CASSSSGRASDEQFF. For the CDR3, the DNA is TGTGCCAGCAGCTCTAGCGGGAGGGCCTCGGATGAGCAGTTCTTC.

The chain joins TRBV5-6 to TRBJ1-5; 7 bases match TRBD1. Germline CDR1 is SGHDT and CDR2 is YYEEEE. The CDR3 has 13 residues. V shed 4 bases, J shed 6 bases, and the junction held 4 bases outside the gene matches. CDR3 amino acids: CASSPGTAQPQHF. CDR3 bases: TGTGCCAGCAGCCCTGGGACAGCTCAGCCCCAGCATTTT.

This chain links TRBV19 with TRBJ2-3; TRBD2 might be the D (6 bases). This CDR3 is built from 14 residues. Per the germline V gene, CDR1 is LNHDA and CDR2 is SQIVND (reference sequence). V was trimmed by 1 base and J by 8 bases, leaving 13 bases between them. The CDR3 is CASSIVSAEGTQYF. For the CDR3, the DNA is TGTGCCAGTAGTATAGTATCCGCGGAGGGTACGCAGTATTTT.

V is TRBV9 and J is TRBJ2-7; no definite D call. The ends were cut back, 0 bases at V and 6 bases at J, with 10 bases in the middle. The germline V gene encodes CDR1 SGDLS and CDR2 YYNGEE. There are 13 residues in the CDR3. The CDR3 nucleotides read TGTGCCAGCAGCGTAGAGGTAGCCGGCGAGCAGTACTTC. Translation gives CASSVEVAGEQYF.

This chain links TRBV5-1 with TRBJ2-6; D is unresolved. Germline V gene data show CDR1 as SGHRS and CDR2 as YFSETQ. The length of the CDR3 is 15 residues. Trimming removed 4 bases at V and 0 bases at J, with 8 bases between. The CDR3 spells CASSPYISGANVLTF. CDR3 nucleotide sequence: TGCGCCAGCAGCCCCTATATCTCTGGGGCCAACGTCCTGACTTTC.

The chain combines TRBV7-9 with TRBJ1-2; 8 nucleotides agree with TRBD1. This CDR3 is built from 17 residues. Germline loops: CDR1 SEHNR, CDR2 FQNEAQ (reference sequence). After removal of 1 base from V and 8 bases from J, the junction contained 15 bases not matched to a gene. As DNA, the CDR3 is TGTGCCAGCAGCTTAGATCTGGCGGAGACAGGGGAGAGGGGCTACACCTTC. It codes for CASSLDLAETGERGYTF.

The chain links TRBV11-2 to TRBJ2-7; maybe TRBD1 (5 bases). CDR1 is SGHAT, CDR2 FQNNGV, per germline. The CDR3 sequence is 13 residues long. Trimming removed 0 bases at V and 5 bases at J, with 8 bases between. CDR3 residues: CASSLEQADEQYF. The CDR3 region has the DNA TGTGCCAGCAGCTTAGAACAGGCTGACGAGCAGTACTTC. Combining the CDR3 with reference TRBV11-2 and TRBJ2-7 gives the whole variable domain EAGVAQSPRYKIIEKRQSVAFWCNPISGHATLYWYQQILGQGPKLLIQFQNNGVVDDSQLPKDRFSAERLKGVDSTLKIQPAKLEDSAVYLCASSLEQADEQYFGPGTRLTVT.

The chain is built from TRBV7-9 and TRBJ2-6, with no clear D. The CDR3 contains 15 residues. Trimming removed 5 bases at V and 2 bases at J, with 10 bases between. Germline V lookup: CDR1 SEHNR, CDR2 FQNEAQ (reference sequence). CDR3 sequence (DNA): TGTGCCAGCAGCCCCCGTGAGGCTGGGGCCAACGTCCTGACTTTC. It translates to CASSPREAGANVLTF.

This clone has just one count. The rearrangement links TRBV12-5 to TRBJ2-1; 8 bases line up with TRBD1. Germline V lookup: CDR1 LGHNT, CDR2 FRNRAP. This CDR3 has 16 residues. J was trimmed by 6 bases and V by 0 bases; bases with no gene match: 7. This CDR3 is CASGLVTGVVFNEQFF. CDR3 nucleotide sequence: TGTGCTAGTGGTTTGGTGACAGGGGTGGTATTCAATGAGCAGTTCTTC.

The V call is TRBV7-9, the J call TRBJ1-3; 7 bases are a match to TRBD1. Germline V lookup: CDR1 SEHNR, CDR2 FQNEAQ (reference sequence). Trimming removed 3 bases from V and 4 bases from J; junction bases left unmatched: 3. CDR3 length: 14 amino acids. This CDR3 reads CASSFTGVGNTIYF. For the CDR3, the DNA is TGTGCCAGCAGCTTCACAGGGGTCGGAAACACCATATATTTT.

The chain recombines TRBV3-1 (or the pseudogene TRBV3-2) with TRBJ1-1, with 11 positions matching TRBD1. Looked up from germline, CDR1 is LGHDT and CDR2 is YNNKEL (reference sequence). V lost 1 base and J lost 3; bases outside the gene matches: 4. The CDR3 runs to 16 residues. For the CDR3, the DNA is TGTGCCAGCAGCCAAGCCGGGACAGGGGGTGACACTGAAGCTTTCTTT. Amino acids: CASSQAGTGGDTEAFF.

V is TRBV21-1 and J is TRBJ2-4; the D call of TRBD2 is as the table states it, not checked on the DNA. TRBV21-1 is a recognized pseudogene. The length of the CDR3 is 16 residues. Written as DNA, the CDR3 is TGTGCCAGCAGCAGAGGGCTCGACGGGGCCAAAAACATTCAGTACTTC. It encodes CASSRGLDGAKNIQYF.

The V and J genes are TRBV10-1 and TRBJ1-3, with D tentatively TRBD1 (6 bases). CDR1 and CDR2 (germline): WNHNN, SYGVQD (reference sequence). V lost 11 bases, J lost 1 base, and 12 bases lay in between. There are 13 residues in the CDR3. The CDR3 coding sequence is TGCGCCGGACGACAGGTTTCTGGAAACACCATATATTTT. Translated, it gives CAGRQVSGNTIYF.

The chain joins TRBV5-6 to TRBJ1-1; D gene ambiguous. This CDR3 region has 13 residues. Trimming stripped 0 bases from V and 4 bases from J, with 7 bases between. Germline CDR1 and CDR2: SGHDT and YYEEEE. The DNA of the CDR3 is TGTGCCAGCAGCTTGGCAGGTTCCACTGAAGCTTTCTTT. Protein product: CASSLAGSTEAFF. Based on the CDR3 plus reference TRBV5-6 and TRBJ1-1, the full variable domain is DAGVTQSPTHLIKTRGQQVTLRCSPKSGHDTVSWYQQALGQGPQFIFQYYEEEERQRGNFPDRFSGHQFPNYSSELNVNALLLGDSALYLCASSLAGSTEAFFGQGTRLTVV.

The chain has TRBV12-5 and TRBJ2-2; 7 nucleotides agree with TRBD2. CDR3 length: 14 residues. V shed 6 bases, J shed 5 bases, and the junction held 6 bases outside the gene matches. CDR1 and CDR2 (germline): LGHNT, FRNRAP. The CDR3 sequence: CASGTGTITGELFF. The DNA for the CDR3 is TGTGCTAGTGGCACCGGGACTATAACCGGGGAGCTGTTTTTT.

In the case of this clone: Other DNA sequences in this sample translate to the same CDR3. CDR3 bases: TGTGCCAGCAGCGTCGGGACTGGTATCGGGGAGCTGTTTTTT. Translating gives CASSVGTGIGELFF. The rearrangement uses TRBV9 and TRBJ2-2; the D gene is possibly TRBD2 (6 bases). V lost 2 bases to trimming and J lost 7 bases, with 12 bases between them. The germline V gene has CDR1 SGDLS and CDR2 YYNGEE. The CDR3 loop spans 14 amino acids.

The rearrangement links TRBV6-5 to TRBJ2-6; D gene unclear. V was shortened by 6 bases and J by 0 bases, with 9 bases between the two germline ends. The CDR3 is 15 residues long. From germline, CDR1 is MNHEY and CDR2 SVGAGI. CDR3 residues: CASRKQFSGANVLTF. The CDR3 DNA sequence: TGTGCCAGCAGGAAACAGTTCTCTGGGGCCAACGTCCTGACTTTC.

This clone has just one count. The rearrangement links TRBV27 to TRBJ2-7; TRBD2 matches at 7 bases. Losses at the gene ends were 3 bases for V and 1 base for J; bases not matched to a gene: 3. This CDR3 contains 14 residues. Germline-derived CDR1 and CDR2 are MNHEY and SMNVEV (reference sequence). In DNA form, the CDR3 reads TGTGCCAGCAGTTTCGGCGGGGGATCCTACGAGCAGTACTTC. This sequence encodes CASSFGGGSYEQYF.

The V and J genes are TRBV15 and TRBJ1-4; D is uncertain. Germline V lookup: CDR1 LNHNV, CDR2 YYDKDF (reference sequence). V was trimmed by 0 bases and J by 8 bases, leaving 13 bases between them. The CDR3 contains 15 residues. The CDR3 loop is CATSRDVAGPEKLFF. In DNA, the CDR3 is TGTGCCACCAGCAGAGACGTAGCCGGTCCCGAAAAACTGTTTTTT.

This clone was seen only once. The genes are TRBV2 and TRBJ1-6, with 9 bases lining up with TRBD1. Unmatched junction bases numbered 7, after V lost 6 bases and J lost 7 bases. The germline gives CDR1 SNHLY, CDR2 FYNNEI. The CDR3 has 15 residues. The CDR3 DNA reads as TGTGCCAGCAGGGAGACAGGGGGTGGAAATTCACCCCTCCACTTT. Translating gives CASRETGGGNSPLHF. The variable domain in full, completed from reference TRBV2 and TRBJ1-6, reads EPEVTQTPSHQVTQMGQEVILRCVPISNHLYFYWYRQILGQKVEFLVSFYNNEISEKSEIFDDQFSVERPDGSNFTLKIRSTKLEDSAMYFCASRETGGGNSPLHFGNGTRLTVT.